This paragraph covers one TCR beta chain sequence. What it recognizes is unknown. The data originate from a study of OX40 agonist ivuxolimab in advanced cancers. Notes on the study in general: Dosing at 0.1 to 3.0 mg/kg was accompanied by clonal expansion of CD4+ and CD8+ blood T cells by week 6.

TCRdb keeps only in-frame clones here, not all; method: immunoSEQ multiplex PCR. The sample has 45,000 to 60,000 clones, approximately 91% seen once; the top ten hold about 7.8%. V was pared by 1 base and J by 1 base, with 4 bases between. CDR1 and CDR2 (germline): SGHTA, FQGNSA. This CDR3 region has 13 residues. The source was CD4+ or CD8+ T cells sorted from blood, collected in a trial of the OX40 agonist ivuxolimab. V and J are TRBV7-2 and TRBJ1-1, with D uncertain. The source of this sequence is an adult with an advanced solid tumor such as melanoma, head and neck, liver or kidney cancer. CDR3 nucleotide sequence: TGTGCCAGCAGCTTAGAGGGGAACACTGAAGCTTTCTTT. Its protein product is CASSLEGNTEAFF.